This TCR beta chain was documented in a study of blood T cell repertoires in COVID-19. Looking at the study overall: The samples span acute and convalescent COVID-19 from the United States, Italy and Spain. PBMCs, B-cell-depleted T cells, or T cells were the source of the cDNA or gDNA that made up the material.

TCRdb keeps only in-frame clones here, not all; method: immunoSEQ multiplex PCR. The table lists some 16,000 clones, over 75% of them singletons. Trimming at V came to 10 bases and at J to 8 bases, leaving 8 bases not matched to a gene. The CDR3 runs 13 residues. The clonotype comes from a man between 70 and 80 years old in a cohort sampled during active COVID-19. Sample: peripheral blood. This chain connects TRBV12-3 or TRBV12-4 to TRBJ2-1, with 10 bases lining up with TRBD2. CDR3 coding DNA: TGTGCCACCGCGGAACTAGCGGGATATGAGCAGTTCTTC. Translation gives CATAELAGYEQFF.